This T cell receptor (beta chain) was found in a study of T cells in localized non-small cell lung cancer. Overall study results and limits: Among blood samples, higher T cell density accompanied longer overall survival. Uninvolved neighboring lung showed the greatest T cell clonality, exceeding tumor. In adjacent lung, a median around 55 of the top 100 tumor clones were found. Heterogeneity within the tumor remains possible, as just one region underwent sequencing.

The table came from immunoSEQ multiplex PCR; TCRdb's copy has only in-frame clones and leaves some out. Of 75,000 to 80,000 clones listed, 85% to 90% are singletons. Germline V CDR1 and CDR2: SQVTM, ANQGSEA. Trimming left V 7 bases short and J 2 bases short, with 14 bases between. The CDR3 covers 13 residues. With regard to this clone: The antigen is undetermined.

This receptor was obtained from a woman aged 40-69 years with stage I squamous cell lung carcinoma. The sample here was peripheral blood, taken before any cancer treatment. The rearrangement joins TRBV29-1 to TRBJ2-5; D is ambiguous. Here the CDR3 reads CSASRRPQETQYF. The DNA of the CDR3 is TGCAGCGCCTCACGGAGACCGCAAGAGACCCAGTACTTC.